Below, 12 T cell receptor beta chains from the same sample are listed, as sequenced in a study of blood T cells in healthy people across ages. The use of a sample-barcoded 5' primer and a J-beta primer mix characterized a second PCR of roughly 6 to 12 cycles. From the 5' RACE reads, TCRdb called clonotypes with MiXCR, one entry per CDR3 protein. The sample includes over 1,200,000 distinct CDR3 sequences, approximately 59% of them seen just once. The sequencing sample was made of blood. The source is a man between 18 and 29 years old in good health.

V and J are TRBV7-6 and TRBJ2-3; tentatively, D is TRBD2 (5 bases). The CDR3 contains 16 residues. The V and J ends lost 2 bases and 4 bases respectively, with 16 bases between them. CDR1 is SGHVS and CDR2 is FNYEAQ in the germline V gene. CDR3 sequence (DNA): TGTGCCAGCAGCTTATTCCCCCTCACCGGGGCAGATACGCAGTATTTT. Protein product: CASSLFPLTGADTQYF.

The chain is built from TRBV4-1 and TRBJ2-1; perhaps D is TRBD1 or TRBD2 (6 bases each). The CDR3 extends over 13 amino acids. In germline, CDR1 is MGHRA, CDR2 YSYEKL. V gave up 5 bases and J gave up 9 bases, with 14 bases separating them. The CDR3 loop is CASSIHREAEQFF. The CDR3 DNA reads TGCGCCAGCAGCATCCACAGGGAGGCTGAGCAGTTCTTC.

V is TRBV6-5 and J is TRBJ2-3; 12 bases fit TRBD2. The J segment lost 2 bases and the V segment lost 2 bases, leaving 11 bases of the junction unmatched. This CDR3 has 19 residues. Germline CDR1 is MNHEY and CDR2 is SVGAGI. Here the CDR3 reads CASSYPMTSGGATTDTQYF. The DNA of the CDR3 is TGTGCCAGCAGTTACCCCATGACTAGCGGGGGCGCTACCACAGATACGCAGTATTTT.

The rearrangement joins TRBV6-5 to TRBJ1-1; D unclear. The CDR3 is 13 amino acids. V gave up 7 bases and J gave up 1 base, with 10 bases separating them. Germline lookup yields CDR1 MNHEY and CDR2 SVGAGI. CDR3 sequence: CASTRKKNTEAFF. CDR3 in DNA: TGTGCCAGCACCAGGAAAAAGAACACTGAAGCTTTCTTT.

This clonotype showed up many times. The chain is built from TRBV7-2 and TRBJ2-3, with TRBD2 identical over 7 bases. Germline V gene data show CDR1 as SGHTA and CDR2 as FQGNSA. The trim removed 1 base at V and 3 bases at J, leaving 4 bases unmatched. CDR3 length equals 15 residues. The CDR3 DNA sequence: TGTGCCAGCAGCTTAGGCGGGAGAGGAACAGATACGCAGTATTTT. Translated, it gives CASSLGGRGTDTQYF.

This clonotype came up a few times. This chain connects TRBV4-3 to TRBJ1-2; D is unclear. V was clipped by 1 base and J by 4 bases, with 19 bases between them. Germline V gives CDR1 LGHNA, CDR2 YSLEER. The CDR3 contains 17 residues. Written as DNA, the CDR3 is TGCGCCAGCAGCCAAGGTGGTAATATCCACTTGAGCTATGGCTACACCTTC. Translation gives CASSQGGNIHLSYGYTF.

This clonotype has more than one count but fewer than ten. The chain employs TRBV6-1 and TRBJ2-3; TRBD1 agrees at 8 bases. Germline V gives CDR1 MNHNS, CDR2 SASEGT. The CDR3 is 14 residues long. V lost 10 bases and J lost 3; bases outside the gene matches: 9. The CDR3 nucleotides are TGTGCCACCACACAGGGGGTCTTAACAGATACGCAGTATTTT. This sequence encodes CATTQGVLTDTQYF.

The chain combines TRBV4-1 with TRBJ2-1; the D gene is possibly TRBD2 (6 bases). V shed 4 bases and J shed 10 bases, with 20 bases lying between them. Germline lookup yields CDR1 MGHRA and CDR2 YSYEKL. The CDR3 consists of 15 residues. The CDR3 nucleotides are TGCGCCAGCAGCCCCTGGGGGGAACTCTATAAGGAGCAGTTCTTC. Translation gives CASSPWGELYKEQFF.

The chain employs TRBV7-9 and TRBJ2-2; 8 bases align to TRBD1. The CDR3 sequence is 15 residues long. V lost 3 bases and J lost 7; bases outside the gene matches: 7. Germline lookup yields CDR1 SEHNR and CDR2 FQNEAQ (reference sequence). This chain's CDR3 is CASSFGAGGLGELFF. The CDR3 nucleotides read TGTGCCAGCAGCTTCGGCGCAGGGGGCCTCGGGGAGCTGTTTTTT.

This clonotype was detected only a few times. The CDR3 sequence is CASSYETTGEQYF. DNA for the CDR3: TGTGCCAGCAGTTACGAGACCACAGGGGAGCAGTACTTC. The chain links TRBV6-5 to TRBJ2-7, with TRBD1 as a possible D gene (6 bases). With 2 bases removed from V and 7 bases from J, the gap between germline ends came to 12 bases. Germline V gene data show CDR1 as MNHEY and CDR2 as SVGAGI. The CDR3 is 13 amino acids.

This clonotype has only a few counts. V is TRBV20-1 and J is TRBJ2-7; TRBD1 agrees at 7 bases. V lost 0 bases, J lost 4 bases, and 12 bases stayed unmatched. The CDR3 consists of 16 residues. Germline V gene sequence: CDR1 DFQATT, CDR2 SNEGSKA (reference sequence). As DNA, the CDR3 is TGCAGTGCTAGAGATGCCGGTCGCGGACAGGTTTACGAGCAGTACTTC. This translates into CSARDAGRGQVYEQYF.

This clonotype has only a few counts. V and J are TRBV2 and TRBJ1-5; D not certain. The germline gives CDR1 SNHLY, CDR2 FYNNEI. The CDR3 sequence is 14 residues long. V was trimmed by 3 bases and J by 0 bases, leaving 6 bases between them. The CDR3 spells CASSELDSNQPQHF. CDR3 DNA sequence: TGTGCCAGCAGTGAGCTAGATAGCAATCAGCCCCAGCATTTT.